The 32 T cell receptor beta chains below were found in one sample sequenced in a study of response to subunit inactivated influenza vaccine. TCRdb used MiXCR to reprocess the RT-PCR reads, holding one entry per CDR3 protein. The sample yields about 800,000 distinct CDR3 sequences, 21% seen once. The sample consisted of PBMCs from blood, taken roughly 5 days after vaccination. These receptors originate from a man aged 45-65 years who received an inactivated influenza vaccine.

The V gene is TRBV20-1, the J gene TRBJ2-3; 11 nucleotides line up with TRBD2. V gave up 3 bases and J gave up 2 bases; unmatched junction bases: 4. Germline CDR1 DFQATT, CDR2 SNEGSKA (reference sequence). The CDR3 runs 15 residues. The CDR3 here is CSARGTSGYTDTQYF. In DNA form, the CDR3 reads TGCAGTGCTAGGGGGACTAGCGGCTACACAGATACGCAGTATTTT.

This chain uses TRBV29-1 with TRBJ1-6, with 10 bases fitting TRBD1. CDR1 and CDR2 from the germline V gene are SQVTM and ANQGSEA. The length of the CDR3 is 13 residues. V trimming: 6 bases; J trimming: 5 bases; junction bases outside the gene matches: 1. The CDR3 here is CSVGQGDNSPLHF. CDR3 in DNA: TGCAGCGTCGGACAGGGGGATAATTCACCCCTCCACTTT.

The chain joins TRBV18 to TRBJ2-5, with D maybe TRBD2 (6 bases). This CDR3 has 14 amino acids. V shed 6 bases and J shed 4 bases, with 15 bases lying between them. Germline V CDR1 and CDR2: KGHSH, LQKENI. The DNA for the CDR3 is TGTGCCAGCTCCCCATTTAACGGGGGAGAGACCCAGTACTTC. Translation: CASSPFNGGETQYF.

This clonotype showed up just a few times. The chain uses TRBV30 and TRBJ1-6; D remains ambiguous. Germline loops: CDR1 GTSNPN, CDR2 SVGIG (reference sequence). The length of the CDR3 is 14 residues. V gave up 0 bases and J gave up 5 bases, with 8 bases separating them. CDR3 amino acids: CAWSVLTDNSPLHF. The DNA of the CDR3 is TGTGCCTGGAGTGTGTTAACCGATAATTCACCCCTCCACTTT.

Ten or more counts support this clonotype. The V call is TRBV7-2, the J call TRBJ2-1; 9 nucleotides align to TRBD2. CDR1 SGHTA and CDR2 FQGNSA come from the germline V gene. The CDR3 totals 15 residues. Trimming cost V 7 bases and J 4 bases; bases outside gene matches: 8. CDR3 coding DNA: TGTGCCAGCACCGTACCGGGACTAGCTTACAATGAGCAGTTCTTC. Translated: CASTVPGLAYNEQFF.

The chain uses TRBV6-1 and TRBJ2-1, with 7 bases lining up with TRBD2. Losses at the gene ends were 7 bases for V and 2 bases for J; bases not matched to a gene: 8. In germline, CDR1 is MNHNS, CDR2 SASEGT. The CDR3 consists of 15 residues. The CDR3 spells CASTPASGTYNEQFF. The CDR3 DNA reads TGTGCCAGCACCCCGGCTAGCGGAACCTACAATGAGCAGTTCTTC.

The CDR3 sequence is CASSLQRGVDTQYF. The DNA for the CDR3 is TGCGCCAGCAGCCTACAGCGGGGGGTAGATACGCAGTATTTT. The chain joins TRBV4-1 to TRBJ2-3; 9 bases map to TRBD2. Trimming removed 4 bases from V and 5 bases from J; junction bases left unmatched: 4. The CDR3 consists of 14 residues. Germline values: CDR1 MGHRA, CDR2 YSYEKL.

A few counts support this clonotype. V gene TRBV12-3 or TRBV12-4 combines with J gene TRBJ1-6; the match to TRBD1 covers 10 bases. With V trimmed by 1 base and J by 15 bases, 0 bases remained unmatched. The CDR3 runs 12 residues. CDR3 in amino acids: CASSLGDRGLHF. For the CDR3, the DNA is TGTGCCAGCAGTTTAGGGGACAGGGGCCTCCACTTT.

This clonotype occurred a few times. The chain uses TRBV7-2 and TRBJ1-1; perhaps TRBD1 as D (5 bases). V was clipped by 1 base and J by 6 bases, with 9 bases between them. Germline loops: CDR1 SGHTA, CDR2 FQGNSA. The CDR3 extends over 13 amino acids. The CDR3 sequence is CASSLGGGAEAFF. CDR3 bases: TGTGCCAGCAGCTTAGGTGGGGGGGCTGAAGCTTTCTTT.

This clonotype was counted a few times. The J gene is TRBJ2-1, the V gene TRBV10-3; the D gene is possibly TRBD1 (6 bases). Germline V gives CDR1 ENHRY, CDR2 SYGVKD. This CDR3 contains 15 residues. Trimming pared 6 bases from V and 6 bases from J, leaving 18 bases between. The CDR3 coding sequence is TGTGCCATCAGGACTAACAGGGTTTCTAGCAATGAGCAGTTCTTC. This gives the protein CAIRTNRVSSNEQFF.

This clonotype was recorded a few times. V gene TRBV18 combines with J gene TRBJ2-1, with 10 bases that match TRBD2. Trimming at V came to 2 bases and at J to 4 bases, leaving 11 bases not matched to a gene. The CDR3 contains 18 residues. The germline V gene encodes CDR1 KGHSH and CDR2 LQKENI. The CDR3 DNA reads TGTGCCAGCTCACCAGGATTAACAGCGGGAGGGCCTTACAATGAGCAGTTCTTC. It translates to CASSPGLTAGGPYNEQFF.

The chain employs TRBV15 and TRBJ2-7; possibly TRBD2 for D (6 bases). Germline V gives CDR1 LNHNV, CDR2 YYDKDF (reference sequence). Trimming shortened V by 0 bases and J by 5 bases, and 11 bases separated the two germline ends. This CDR3 is 14 amino acids long. The CDR3 region has the DNA TGTGCCACCAGCAGAGATCCCGGGAGACACGAGCAGTACTTC. Translating it yields CATSRDPGRHEQYF.

The CDR3 DNA is TGTGCCAGCAGCTCCCATCCGACAGGTTTGGGAGTTGGCTACACCTTC. It encodes CASSSHPTGLGVGYTF. V is TRBV7-2 and J is TRBJ1-2; weak D call: TRBD1 (6 bases). In germline, CDR1 is SGHTA, CDR2 FQGNSA. Between the trimmed V and J ends, which lost 4 bases and 7 bases, there was a span of 22 bases. The CDR3 loop spans 16 amino acids.

The chain couples TRBV11-2 to TRBJ2-1; 12 bases are a match to TRBD2. Germline values: CDR1 SGHAT, CDR2 FQNNGV. The CDR3 has 16 residues. Trimming at V came to 5 bases and at J to 7 bases, leaving 9 bases not matched to a gene. The CDR3 is CASSLTTSGSRNEQFF. In nucleotides, the CDR3 is TGTGCCAGCAGCCTCACGACTAGCGGGAGTAGGAATGAGCAGTTCTTC.

The V gene is TRBV29-1, the J gene TRBJ2-5; 7 nucleotides align to TRBD1. The CDR3 is 13 amino acids. Unmatched junction bases numbered 9, after V lost 4 bases and J lost 7 bases. Germline CDR1 is SQVTM and CDR2 is ANQGSEA. In DNA, the CDR3 is TGCAGCGTTGGGGGGCATCAGGGGGTGACCCAGTACTTC. It encodes CSVGGHQGVTQYF.

The chain is built from TRBV11-2 and TRBJ2-5; D is ambiguous. Trimming removed 4 bases at V and 0 bases at J, with 3 bases between. The CDR3 is made up of 12 amino acids. Germline CDR1 and CDR2: SGHAT and FQNNGV. CDR3 nucleotide sequence: TGTGCCAGCAGCTATTACCAAGAGACCCAGTACTTC. Encoded protein: CASSYYQETQYF. Full variable domain (rest looked up from reference TRBV11-2 and TRBJ2-5): EAGVAQSPRYKIIEKRQSVAFWCNPISGHATLYWYQQILGQGPKLLIQFQNNGVVDDSQLPKDRFSAERLKGVDSTLKIQPAKLEDSAVYLCASSYYQETQYFGPGTRLLVL.

The chain uses TRBV28 and TRBJ2-7; D uncertain. From germline, CDR1 is MDHEN and CDR2 SYDVKM. There are 15 residues in the CDR3. Trimming stripped 3 bases from V and 3 bases from J, with 15 bases between. CDR3 in amino acids: CASSLGGTVIYEQYF. The CDR3 DNA sequence: TGTGCCAGCAGTTTGGGCGGAACAGTGATCTACGAGCAGTACTTC. Full variable domain (remainder filled in from reference TRBV28 and TRBJ2-7): DVKVTQSSRYLVKRTGEKVFLECVQDMDHENMFWYRQDPGLGLRLIYFSYDVKMKEKGDIPEGYSVSREKKERFSLILESASTNQTSMYLCASSLGGTVIYEQYFGPGTRLTVT.

Only a few counts were recorded for this clonotype. The chain carries TRBV10-3 and TRBJ2-7, with 7 nucleotides matching TRBD2. Germline lookup yields CDR1 ENHRY and CDR2 SYGVKD. CDR3 length equals 15 residues. V lost 1 base, J lost 2 bases, and 5 bases stayed unmatched. The CDR3 loop reads CAISEWSSGAYEQYF. CDR3 DNA sequence: TGTGCCATCAGTGAGTGGTCTAGCGGAGCCTACGAGCAGTACTTC.

The V gene is TRBV6-1, the J gene TRBJ2-2; D not resolved. This CDR3 region has 13 residues. Germline CDR1 MNHNS, CDR2 SASEGT. Deletions cut 6 bases from V and 6 bases from J, with 11 bases between. The CDR3 sequence is CASRPFRAGELFF. The CDR3 DNA reads as TGTGCCAGCAGACCATTCCGAGCCGGGGAGCTGTTTTTT.

This chain uses TRBV4-2 with TRBJ1-5; tentatively, D is TRBD1 (6 bases). Trimming removed 4 bases at V and 7 bases at J, with 14 bases between. Germline V gene data show CDR1 as LGHNA and CDR2 as YNFKEQ. The CDR3 consists of 14 residues. This CDR3 reads CASSPGVGEQPQHF. The DNA of the CDR3 is TGTGCCAGCAGCCCAGGGGTGGGGGAGCAGCCCCAGCATTTT.

V and J are TRBV7-3 and TRBJ2-2; 9 bases map to TRBD2. The CDR3 is 16 amino acids. With 4 bases clipped from V and 2 bases from J, the junction kept 5 bases outside the gene matches. The germline CDR1 and CDR2 sequences are SGHTA and FQGTGA. In DNA, the CDR3 is TGTGCCAGCAGCTCCCGACTAGCGGTTAACACCGGGGAGCTGTTTTTT. This gives the protein CASSSRLAVNTGELFF.

The V gene is TRBV30, the J gene TRBJ2-1; TRBD2 matches 9 bases. The CDR3 covers 18 residues. Per germline, CDR1 GTSNPN and CDR2 SVGIG (reference sequence). After removal of 3 bases from V and 0 bases from J, the junction contained 12 bases not matched to a gene. The CDR3 nucleotides read TGTGCCTGGAGGCCGGGACTAGCAATAATGGGCTCCTACAATGAGCAGTTCTTC. It translates to CAWRPGLAIMGSYNEQFF.

This clonotype was picked up a small number of times. The chain is built from TRBV18 and TRBJ2-7; 12 bases map to TRBD2. This CDR3 comprises 15 residues. Germline CDR1 and CDR2: KGHSH and LQKENI. With 5 bases clipped from V and 3 bases from J, the junction kept 5 bases outside the gene matches. CDR3 sequence (DNA): TGTGCCAGCTCAAAAGAGACTAGCGGGAGCTACGAGCAGTACTTC. This sequence encodes CASSKETSGSYEQYF.

The V call is TRBV28, the J call TRBJ1-2; the match to TRBD1 covers 7 bases. The V segment lost 8 bases and the J segment 1 base; nucleotides outside the gene matches: 4. Germline lookup yields CDR1 MDHEN and CDR2 SYDVKM. The CDR3 has 13 amino acids. CDR3: CASGQALNYGYTF. The CDR3 DNA reads TGTGCCAGCGGACAGGCGCTTAACTATGGCTACACCTTC.

This clonotype was picked up a small number of times. The V call is TRBV5-5, the J call TRBJ2-2, with D hard to call. V was clipped by 1 base and J by 1 base, with 8 bases between them. Germline lookup yields CDR1 SGHKS and CDR2 YYEKEE (reference sequence). The CDR3 sequence is 15 residues long. CDR3 residues: CASSLSLMNTGELFF. CDR3 nucleotides: TGTGCCAGCAGCTTGTCACTGATGAACACCGGGGAGCTGTTTTTT.

This chain links TRBV7-9 with TRBJ1-2, with no clear D. Trimming removed 0 bases at V and 6 bases at J, with 5 bases between. Germline CDR1 is SEHNR and CDR2 is FQNEAQ (reference sequence). This CDR3 comprises 12 residues. CDR3 sequence reads: CASSLARNGYTF. DNA of the CDR3: TGTGCCAGCAGCTTAGCTCGTAATGGCTACACCTTC.

The CDR3 bases are TGTGCCAGCAGCTTCTCGACAGGGTCACAAGAGACCCAGTACTTC. As protein: CASSFSTGSQETQYF. This chain links TRBV11-2 with TRBJ2-5, with 7 bases identical to TRBD1. The J segment lost 2 bases and the V segment lost 3 bases, leaving 6 bases of the junction unmatched. The CDR3 loop spans 15 amino acids. Looked up from germline, CDR1 is SGHAT and CDR2 is FQNNGV.

The rearrangement uses TRBV9 and TRBJ1-6, with TRBD1 as a possible D gene (5 bases). The V gene lost 3 bases and the J gene lost 6 bases, with 13 bases spanning the gap. CDR1 is SGDLS, CDR2 YYNGEE, per germline. The CDR3 loop spans 15 amino acids. The CDR3 is CASSAGGGGNSPLHF. CDR3 nucleotides: TGTGCCAGCAGCGCTGGCGGGGGGGGTAATTCACCCCTCCACTTT.

The chain carries TRBV20-1 and TRBJ2-7; TRBD1 agrees at 9 bases. Germline V gene lookup returns CDR1 DFQATT and CDR2 SNEGSKA (reference sequence). V lost 6 bases and J lost 5; bases outside the gene matches: 5. The CDR3 is made up of 12 amino acids. CDR3 protein: CSALTGGDEQYF. The CDR3, as DNA: TGCAGTGCCCTGACAGGGGGTGACGAGCAGTACTTC.

In this sample, this clonotype turned up a few times. This chain uses TRBV5-1 with TRBJ2-7; D is perhaps TRBD1 (5 bases). Trimming removed 0 bases from V and 2 bases from J, with 12 bases in between. The CDR3 spans 15 residues. Germline CDR1 SGHRS, CDR2 YFSETQ. CDR3 sequence (DNA): TGCGCCAGCAGCTTGGCCCCGACAGTGGCCTACGAGCAGTACTTC. This translates into CASSLAPTVAYEQYF. Supplemented by reference TRBV5-1 and TRBJ2-7, the full variable domain reads KAGVTQTPRYLIKTRGQQVTLSCSPISGHRSVSWYQQTPGQGLQFLFEYFSETQRNKGNFPGRFSGRQFSNSRSEMNVSTLELGDSALYLCASSLAPTVAYEQYFGPGTRLTVT.

Only a few counts were recorded for this clonotype. This sequence joins TRBV12-3 or TRBV12-4 and TRBJ1-2; weak D call: TRBD1 (6 bases). The CDR3 has 16 residues. Trimming stripped 1 base from V and 2 bases from J, with 14 bases between. The CDR3 sequence: CASSLGTGLRNYGYTF. The CDR3 DNA sequence: TGTGCCAGCAGTTTAGGAACAGGGCTACGAAACTATGGCTACACCTTC.

The chain is built from TRBV4-1 and TRBJ1-1; no definite D call. The ends were cut back, 0 bases at V and 4 bases at J, with 18 bases in the middle. Germline CDR1 and CDR2: MGHRA and YSYEKL. This CDR3 has 17 amino acids. The CDR3 region has the DNA TGCGCCAGCAGCCAAGATCTCCCCTCGGGGTATGGCACTGAAGCTTTCTTT. Translated, it gives CASSQDLPSGYGTEAFF.